Described below is a single T cell receptor (beta chain) sequence and its context. The CDR3 sequence is 13 residues long. Looked up from germline, CDR1 is SQVTM and CDR2 is ANQGSEA. The junction had 5 bases not matched to a gene; V was cut back by 4 bases and J by 8 bases. The sample's treatment: oral pan-JAK inhibitor, 5-10 mg twice daily. This sample was taken from a study of CD8+ T cells in alopecia areata. Overall study context: Once tofacitinib had been taken for 6 to 18 months, 6 months off drug followed.

Sequencing templates came from extracted RNA that was reverse transcribed into cDNA. Clones were sequenced by immunoSEQ multiplex PCR, and TCRdb holds only the in-frame ones, with some missing. The sample has fewer than 250,000 clones, over 60% seen once. The starting material was CD4+ T cells sorted from blood, obtained at week 4, from a patient treated with tofacitinib. The receptor comes from a human donor with alopecia areata. V usage is TRBV29-1 and J usage is TRBJ1-2; 12 bases line up with TRBD1. CDR3 amino acids: CSVGGTGGWGYTF. In DNA, the CDR3 is TGCAGCGTTGGAGGGACAGGGGGCTGGGGCTACACCTTC. Drawing the rest from reference TRBV29-1 and TRBJ1-2, the complete variable domain is SAVISQKPSRDICQRGTSLTIQCQVDSQVTMMFWYRQQPGQSLTLIATANQGSEATYESGFVIDKFPISRPNLTFSTLTVSNMSPEDSSIYLCSVGGTGGWGYTFGSGTRLTVV.